The clone carrying this T cell receptor (beta chain) was recorded a few times. The sample is drawn from a study of T cells after yellow fever vaccination. From the 5' RACE reads, TCRdb called clonotypes with MiXCR, one entry per CDR3 protein. This table has approximately 350,000 distinct CDR3 sequences, around a tenth appearing once. The ends were cut back, 5 bases at V and 3 bases at J, with 16 bases in the middle. This CDR3 region has 15 residues. Germline V gene data show CDR1 as SEHNR and CDR2 as FQNEAQ (reference sequence). The source of this sequence is a man aged 18 to 29 who received the YFV17D yellow fever vaccine. The material was PBMCs, obtained on the day of the first yellow fever vaccination. This chain joins TRBV7-9 and TRBJ1-1; D remains unclear. CDR3 amino acids: CASSNQDGGHTEAFF. The CDR3 coding sequence is TGTGCCAGCAGCAACCAGGACGGCGGCCACACTGAAGCTTTCTTT.